These T cell receptor beta chains were read from a single sample in a study of blood T cell repertoires in COVID-19. The method was immunoSEQ multiplex PCR; TCRdb's version includes in-frame clones alone and lacks a portion of them. The table has some 150,000 clones, about nine tenths seen once. The sample consisted of peripheral blood. These receptors all stem from a woman aged 60-75 years with active or convalescent COVID-19. Each CDR3 is given with its conserved first and last residue. A D gene is named only where the DNA matches it firmly. The size of a clone is reported for some rows only, either as once, few or many, or as a class for expanded clones.

D gene: TRBD1
V gene: TRBV11-2
clone size: -
J gene: TRBJ1-3
CDR3 length: 16
CDR3 DNA: TGTGCCAGCAGCTTAGCTGGACAGGTGTCTGGAAACACCATATATTTT
CDR3 protein: CASSLAGQVSGNTIYF

D gene: -
V gene: TRBV6-2/TRBV6-3
clone size: -
J gene: TRBJ2-5
CDR3 length: 14
CDR3 DNA: TGTGCCAGCAGTACGGGGGAACCCCAAGAGACCCAGTACTTC
CDR3 protein: CASSTGEPQETQYF

D gene: TRBD1
V gene: TRBV6-5
clone size: -
J gene: TRBJ1-5
CDR3 length: 15
CDR3 DNA: TGTGCCAGCAGTTGGGACAGGGGCTTCAATCAGCCCCAGCATTTT
CDR3 protein: CASSWDRGFNQPQHF

D gene: TRBD1
V gene: TRBV7-6
clone size: -
J gene: TRBJ1-4
CDR3 length: 16
CDR3 DNA: TGTGCCAGCTCCCCAGGGGACAGAACAACTAATGAAAAACTGTTTTTT
CDR3 protein: CASSPGDRTTNEKLFF

D gene: TRBD1
V gene: TRBV4-3
clone size: -
J gene: TRBJ1-1
CDR3 length: 16
CDR3 DNA: TGCGCCAGCAGCCAAGACCGGGGGACAGTGAACACTGAAGCTTTCTTT
CDR3 protein: CASSQDRGTVNTEAFF

D gene: TRBD2
V gene: TRBV28
clone size: -
J gene: TRBJ2-4
CDR3 length: 16
CDR3 DNA: TGTGCCAGCAGGGCCGGGACTAGCACAGCCAAAAACATTCAGTACTTC
CDR3 protein: CASRAGTSTAKNIQYF

D gene: -
V gene: TRBV21-1
clone size: once
J gene: TRBJ1-1
CDR3 length: 15
CDR3 DNA: TGTGCCAGCAGCTTCCGGACAGATTTGAACACTGAAGCTTTCTTT
CDR3 protein: CASSFRTDLNTEAFF

D gene: -
V gene: TRBV10-1
clone size: -
J gene: TRBJ2-3
CDR3 length: 14
CDR3 DNA: TGCGCCAGCAGTGTTGGGGCGATAACAGATACGCAGTATTTT
CDR3 protein: CASSVGAITDTQYF

D gene: TRBD1
V gene: TRBV19
clone size: -
J gene: TRBJ1-2
CDR3 length: 13
CDR3 DNA: TGTGCCAGTAGTATGGGACAGTCGAATGGCTACACCTTC
CDR3 protein: CASSMGQSNGYTF

D gene: -
V gene: TRBV4-3
clone size: -
J gene: TRBJ2-7
CDR3 length: 9
CDR3 DNA: TGCGCCATTACCTACGAGCAGTACTTC
CDR3 protein: CAITYEQYF

D gene: TRBD2
V gene: TRBV30
clone size: -
J gene: TRBJ2-5
CDR3 length: 13
CDR3 DNA: TGTGCCTGGAGTGGACTAGCGCAAGAGACCCAGTACTTC
CDR3 protein: CAWSGLAQETQYF

D gene: -
V gene: TRBV5-1
clone size: -
J gene: TRBJ2-5
CDR3 length: 15
CDR3 DNA: TGCGCCAGCAGCTCCAATCCCGACAGTTCAGAGACCCAGTACTTC
CDR3 protein: CASSSNPDSSETQYF

D gene: TRBD1
V gene: TRBV5-8
clone size: -
J gene: TRBJ1-1
CDR3 length: 13
CDR3 DNA: TGTGCCAGCAGTCCGCGGGACAGGGATGAAGCTTTCTTT
CDR3 protein: CASSPRDRDEAFF

D gene: -
V gene: TRBV15
clone size: -
J gene: TRBJ2-3
CDR3 length: 11
CDR3 DNA: TGTGCCACCTTAGGGGCAGATACGCAGTATTTT
CDR3 protein: CATLGADTQYF

D gene: TRBD2
V gene: TRBV10-3
clone size: -
J gene: TRBJ2-1
CDR3 length: 13
CDR3 DNA: TGTGCCACCCTGACTAGCGGGGGTTATGAGCAGTTCTTC
CDR3 protein: CATLTSGGYEQFF

D gene: TRBD2
V gene: TRBV5-6
clone size: few
J gene: TRBJ2-5
CDR3 length: 15
CDR3 DNA: TGTGCCAGCAGCTTGGACATTGGGAGGGGAGAGACCCAGTACTTC
CDR3 protein: CASSLDIGRGETQYF

D gene: -
V gene: TRBV7-2
clone size: -
J gene: TRBJ2-1
CDR3 length: 15
CDR3 DNA: TGTGCCAGCAGCTTAGTTTCCGGACAGATCCATGAGCAGTTCTTC
CDR3 protein: CASSLVSGQIHEQFF

D gene: TRBD1
V gene: TRBV18
clone size: -
J gene: TRBJ1-2
CDR3 length: 13
CDR3 DNA: TGTGCCAGCTCACCACAGGGGACAGCCGACTACACCTTC
CDR3 protein: CASSPQGTADYTF